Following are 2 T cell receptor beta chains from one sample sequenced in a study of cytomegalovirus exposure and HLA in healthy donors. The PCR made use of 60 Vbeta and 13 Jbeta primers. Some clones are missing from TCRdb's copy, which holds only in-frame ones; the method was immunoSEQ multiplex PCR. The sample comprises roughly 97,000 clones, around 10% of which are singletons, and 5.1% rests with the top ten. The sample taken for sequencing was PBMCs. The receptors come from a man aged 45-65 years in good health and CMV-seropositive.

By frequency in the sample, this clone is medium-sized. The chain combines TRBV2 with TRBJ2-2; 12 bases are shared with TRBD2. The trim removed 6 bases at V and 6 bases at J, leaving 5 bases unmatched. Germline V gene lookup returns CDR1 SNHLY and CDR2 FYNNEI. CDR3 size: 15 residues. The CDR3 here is CASRATSGSPGELFF. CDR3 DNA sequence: TGTGCCAGCAGGGCGACTAGCGGGAGTCCCGGGGAGCTGTTTTTT.

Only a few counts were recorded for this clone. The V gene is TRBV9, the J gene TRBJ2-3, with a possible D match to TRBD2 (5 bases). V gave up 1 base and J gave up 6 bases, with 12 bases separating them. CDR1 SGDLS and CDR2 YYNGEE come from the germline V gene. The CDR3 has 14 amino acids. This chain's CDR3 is CASSVSSSADTQYF. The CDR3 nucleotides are TGTGCCAGCAGCGTATCTAGCTCGGCGGATACGCAGTATTTT.